This T cell receptor beta chain was captured in a study of blood T cell repertoires in COVID-19. Study summary: Sources were T cells, B-cell-depleted T cells, or PBMCs; the material itself was cDNA or gDNA.

This clone was observed once. This CDR3 contains 14 residues. Per germline, CDR1 SGHTA and CDR2 FQGNSA. The germline V and J ends were trimmed by 0 bases and 2 bases, with 8 bases remaining between them. Using immunoSEQ multiplex PCR, the repertoire was profiled, and TCRdb retains in-frame clones only, with some absent. Of roughly 63,000 clones listed, 75% to 90% are singletons. Material: peripheral blood. V usage is TRBV7-2 and J usage is TRBJ2-7; unclear D gene. The clonotype was recovered from a man in his sixties with acute or convalescent COVID-19. The CDR3: CASSLALSPYEQYF. CDR3 DNA: TGTGCCAGCAGCTTAGCCTTAAGCCCCTACGAGCAGTACTTC.